The sequence of this T cell receptor beta chain was determined in a study of blood T cells in healthy people across ages. Combining a sample-barcoded 5' primer with a J-beta primer mix, a second PCR ran for roughly 6 to 12 cycles. A single record per CDR3 protein comes from TCRdb applying MiXCR to the 5' RACE reads. The sample yields around 700,000 distinct CDR3 sequences, more than 20% seen once. The CDR3 spans 15 residues. With 4 bases clipped from V and 6 bases from J, the junction kept 10 bases outside the gene matches. Looked up from germline, CDR1 is LGHDT and CDR2 is YNNKEL (reference sequence). This clonotype was recorded a few times. These same data were also listed under a study on T cells of mothers and their children.

This chain joins TRBV3-1 and TRBJ2-5; the match to TRBD2 covers 8 bases. Sequencing was performed on blood. This sequence was found in a boy between 10 and 17 years old in good health. The CDR3 protein is CASSRMSGGPKTQYF. The CDR3 bases are TGTGCCAGCAGCCGGATGAGCGGGGGTCCGAAGACCCAGTACTTC.